This TCR beta chain appears in the sequencing data of a study of OX40 agonist ivuxolimab in advanced cancers. The study in broad terms: Ivuxolimab, which targeted the costimulatory receptor OX40 (CD134), was an agonistic, fully human IgG2 monoclonal antibody. Among the approximately 54 dose-escalation patients, around 20 had hepatocellular carcinoma, approximately 15 melanoma, 9 renal cell carcinoma and 9 head and neck cancer. Intravenous ivuxolimab was administered to patients every 2 weeks at six dose levels: 0.01, 0.1, 0.3, 1.5, 3 and 10 mg/kg. In the dose-escalation cohort, 65% to 90% of patients were male, and the mean age was around 60 years, with a range of roughly 20 to 79. Prior anti-PD-1, anti-PD-L1 or anti-CTLA-4 therapy was permitted, and checkpoint inhibitors had been received by about 37% of dose-escalation patients. Partial responses were achieved by three dose-escalation patients, of whom one had hepatocellular carcinoma and two had cutaneous melanoma. The paper describes the monotherapy dose-escalation part (N ≈ 50 patients) of the phase I trial of ivuxolimab. Peripheral TCRbeta sequencing was intended to test whether TCR sequence diversity was altered and clonal T-cell expansion was caused by ivuxolimab.

Study-level results and caveats: After ivuxolimab, more expanded clones were found on average in CD8+ T cells than in CD4+ T cells. In partial responders in the 0.1-3.0 mg/kg groups, normalized peripheral clonal expansion was found to be among the lowest, especially among CD8+ T cells. Low levels of normalized T-cell clonal expansion were also shown by some nonresponding patients. Clonal expansion of both CD4+ and CD8+ blood T cells was observed from baseline to week 6 at doses 0.1 to 3.0 mg/kg. Antigen specificity was not determined for the clonally expanded peripheral T cells.

Comment on this clone: Its antigen target is currently unknown. Base-call qualities are not available, and no considerably larger clone is one nucleotide away.

Patients with a history of autoimmune disease or receiving systemic immunosuppression were excluded from the trial. Peripheral blood for TCR sequencing was drawn from every dose cohort at baseline, at cycle 4 day 1 and at cycle 7 day 1. Samples were obtained from an open-label, multicenter, first-in-human phase I dose-escalation trial of ivuxolimab. Adults with locally advanced or metastatic melanoma, renal cell carcinoma, hepatocellular carcinoma or head and neck squamous cell carcinoma were enrolled in the trial. Before TCR sequencing, CD4+ and CD8+ T cells were separately sorted from peripheral blood. For sequencing of the TCRbeta CDR3 region, genomic DNA was extracted from the sorted cells. TCRbeta CDR3 regions were sequenced using the immunoSEQ Assay. TCRdb re-hosts the immuneACCESS table, in-frame sequences only. Its copies lack some clones; in the studies checked, an unresolved V gene accounts for under half of them, and the cause for the rest is not known. This sample holds 60,000 to 65,000 clones; about 80% were observed only once. The biggest ten clones account for 0.7% of the sample.

This sequence originates from an adult with an advanced solid tumor such as melanoma, head and neck, liver or kidney cancer. Sequenced material: CD4+ or CD8+ T cells sorted from blood, taken in a trial of the OX40 agonist ivuxolimab.

The DNA sequence is as follows: TGTGCCAGCAGTGACACAGGCAGGAACACTGAAGCTTTCTTT. This codes for CASSDTGRNTEAFF. The rearrangement joined TRBV2 to TRBJ1-1, and TRBD1 may be the D gene, going by 5 matching bases. CDR1 and CDR2, per the germline V gene, are SNHLY and FYNNEI. The V and J ends are trimmed by 3 bases and 1 base, leaving 9 bases between them. Its CDR3 holds 14 amino acids, cysteine through phenylalanine. Here the CDR3 DNA is all that survives: 42 bases in frame from base 1. This CDR3, with the reference TRBV2 and TRBJ1-1 proteins standing in past its ends, gives the full variable domain EPEVTQTPSHQVTQMGQEVILRCVPISNHLYFYWYRQILGQKVEFLVSFYNNEISEKSEIFDDQFSVERPDGSNFTLKIRSTKLEDSAMYFCASSDTGRNTEAFFGQGTRLTVV.